One sample yielded the 25 T cell receptor beta chains listed below, sequenced in a study of beta chain features in type 1 diabetes. Whole-study results and caveats: Type 1 diabetes patients showed a moderate but significant shortening of TCRB CDR3s in all four CD4+ subsets.

The isolated RNA, all of it, was reverse transcribed, so expressed TCRB transcripts were what got sequenced. TCRdb keeps only in-frame clones here, not all; method: immunoSEQ multiplex PCR. Of around 600,000 clones detected, 12% appear once; the ten largest clones hold 0.09% to 0.15%. These TCRs are of unknown antigen specificity. Sequenced: naive CD4+ T cells from blood. The receptors here all came from a man aged 25-40 years with type 1 diabetes.

This sequence joins TRBV7-9 and TRBJ2-2; TRBD1 agrees at 7 bases. The junction had 8 bases not matched to a gene; V was cut back by 5 bases and J by 2 bases. This CDR3 has 16 residues. CDR1 and CDR2 (germline): SEHNR, FQNEAQ (reference sequence). This chain's CDR3 is CASSPRTGLNTGELFF. The CDR3 coding sequence is TGTGCCAGCAGCCCTCGGACAGGCCTCAACACCGGGGAGCTGTTTTTT.

V usage is TRBV19 and J usage is TRBJ2-6; 8 bases line up with TRBD1. After removal of 10 bases from V and 0 bases from J, the junction contained 11 bases not matched to a gene. The CDR3 totals 17 residues. From germline, CDR1 is LNHDA and CDR2 SQIVND (reference sequence). The CDR3 nucleotides are TGTGCCACTGTCGGGGGACAGGAGAACTCTGGGGCCAACGTCCTGACTTTC. Amino acids: CATVGGQENSGANVLTF.

The V gene is TRBV7-9, the J gene TRBJ2-3; the D gene is possibly TRBD2 (5 bases). Trimming removed 5 bases from V and 3 bases from J, with 15 bases in between. The CDR3 spans 15 residues. Germline V gives CDR1 SEHNR, CDR2 FQNEAQ (reference sequence). DNA for the CDR3: TGTGCCAGCAGCCCGCGGGCAGATTATACAGATACGCAGTATTTT. Its protein is CASSPRADYTDTQYF.

This chain joins TRBV9 and TRBJ2-5; D gene ambiguous. Germline assignment: CDR1 SGDLS and CDR2 YYNGEE. The CDR3 has 17 residues. The V end was cut by 3 bases, the J end by 0 bases, with 18 bases between. The CDR3 protein is CASSAHSLGQNQETQYF. The CDR3, as DNA: TGTGCCAGCAGCGCCCACTCCCTCGGGCAGAACCAAGAGACCCAGTACTTC.

This chain connects TRBV19 to TRBJ2-5; possible D gene TRBD1, 8 bases. V shed 6 bases and J shed 6 bases, with 17 bases lying between them. Germline V gene lookup returns CDR1 LNHDA and CDR2 SQIVND (reference sequence). This CDR3 is 14 amino acids long. The CDR3 nucleotides are TGTGCCAGTAGCCCCGGACAGGGAGGGAAGACCCAGTACTTC. Translating it yields CASSPGQGGKTQYF.

This clone was seen a handful of times. The rearrangement links TRBV5-4 to TRBJ2-5; TRBD2 is a possible D gene (5 bases). The germline gives CDR1 SGHNT, CDR2 YYREEE (reference sequence). V dropped 3 bases and J dropped 3 bases, with 12 bases sitting between them. This CDR3 comprises 14 residues. The CDR3 coding sequence is TGTGCCAGCAGCTCCAGCTCGGGAAAAGAGACCCAGTACTTC. Protein product: CASSSSSGKETQYF.

The sample holds a few counts of this clone. The J gene is TRBJ1-2, the V gene TRBV13, with a tentative D call TRBD1 (5 bases). The germline V and J ends were trimmed by 8 bases and 10 bases, with 14 bases remaining between them. Germline assignment: CDR1 PRHDT and CDR2 FYEKMQ (reference sequence). This CDR3 is 11 amino acids long. CDR3 residues: CASPTGPVYTF. For the CDR3, the DNA is TGTGCCAGCCCCACGGGGCCCGTCTACACCTTC. Drawing the rest from reference TRBV13 and TRBJ1-2, the complete variable domain is AAGVIQSPRHLIKEKRETATLKCYPIPRHDTVYWYQQGPGQDPQFLISFYEKMQSDKGSIPDRFSAQQFSDYHSELNMSSLELGDSALYFCASPTGPVYTFGSGTRLTVV.

This sequence joins TRBV2 and TRBJ2-5; a weak D match, TRBD2 (5 bases). The length of the CDR3 is 15 residues. V was clipped by 6 bases and J by 5 bases, with 19 bases between them. Germline V lookup: CDR1 SNHLY, CDR2 FYNNEI. The CDR3 loop reads CASRTFYGDVETQYF. CDR3 sequence (DNA): TGTGCCAGCAGGACCTTTTACGGGGATGTGGAGACCCAGTACTTC. The variable domain in full, completed from reference TRBV2 and TRBJ2-5, reads EPEVTQTPSHQVTQMGQEVILRCVPISNHLYFYWYRQILGQKVEFLVSFYNNEISEKSEIFDDQFSVERPDGSNFTLKIRSTKLEDSAMYFCASRTFYGDVETQYFGPGTRLLVL.

The chain employs TRBV4-2 and TRBJ1-2; the match to TRBD1 covers 10 bases. Germline-derived CDR1 and CDR2 are LGHNA and YNFKEQ. V lost 1 base, J lost 8 bases, and 7 bases stayed unmatched. The CDR3 loop spans 15 amino acids. In DNA form, the CDR3 reads TGTGCCAGCAGCCAAGCCTCGACAGGGGGCGGCGGCTACACCTTC. Amino acid sequence: CASSQASTGGGGYTF.

This clone appeared a single time. The rearrangement uses TRBV7-3 and TRBJ2-3; 9 bases match TRBD1. Germline-derived CDR1 and CDR2 are SGHTA and FQGTGA. The junction had 23 bases not matched to a gene; V was cut back by 5 bases and J by 5 bases. CDR3 length equals 20 residues. The CDR3 loop reads CASSNTVLTGTGNSGDTQYF. CDR3 bases: TGTGCCAGCAGCAATACCGTGTTAACTGGGACAGGGAATTCGGGAGATACGCAGTATTTT. The variable domain in full, with the rest retrieved from reference TRBV7-3 and TRBJ2-3, is GAGVSQTPSNKVTEKGKYVELRCDPISGHTALYWYRQSLGQGPEFLIYFQGTGAADDSGLPNDRFFAVRPEGSVSTLKIQRTERGDSAVYLCASSNTVLTGTGNSGDTQYFGPGTRLTVL.

This clone occurred a few times. This sequence joins TRBV28 and TRBJ1-2; D uncertain. Germline-derived CDR1 and CDR2 are MDHEN and SYDVKM. V was cut by 3 bases and J by 0 bases, with 8 bases left in between. The CDR3 has 14 residues. DNA for the CDR3: TGTGCCAGCAGTTTGGAGAACCCTAACTATGGCTACACCTTC. As protein: CASSLENPNYGYTF.

The chain uses TRBV5-1 and TRBJ2-7; tentatively, D is TRBD2 (6 bases). Germline-derived CDR1 and CDR2 are SGHRS and YFSETQ. This CDR3 region has 15 residues. Between the trimmed V and J ends, which lost 3 bases and 3 bases, there was a span of 16 bases. The CDR3 is CASSWGGGEGYEQYF. CDR3 nucleotides: TGCGCCAGCAGCTGGGGCGGAGGGGAAGGCTACGAGCAGTACTTC. Combining the CDR3 with reference TRBV5-1 and TRBJ2-7 gives the whole variable domain KAGVTQTPRYLIKTRGQQVTLSCSPISGHRSVSWYQQTPGQGLQFLFEYFSETQRNKGNFPGRFSGRQFSNSRSEMNVSTLELGDSALYLCASSWGGGEGYEQYFGPGTRLTVT.

This clone was counted a few times. The V call is TRBV7-9, the J call TRBJ1-1; D remains ambiguous. CDR1 SEHNR and CDR2 FQNEAQ come from the germline V gene (reference sequence). Between the trimmed V and J ends, which lost 5 bases and 1 base, there was a span of 11 bases. The CDR3 covers 14 residues. As DNA, the CDR3 is TGTGCCAGCAGCGCCAGGACGAAGAACACTGAAGCTTTCTTT. Translating gives CASSARTKNTEAFF.

This clone was counted only a few times. This chain uses TRBV7-9 with TRBJ2-7; 9 nucleotides align to TRBD1. This CDR3 spans 14 amino acids. Germline values: CDR1 SEHNR, CDR2 FQNEAQ (reference sequence). Germline trimming cut 3 bases from V and 3 bases from J; bases unmatched to any gene: 3. The DNA for the CDR3 is TGTGCCAGCAGCTTTGGACAGGGGATCTACGAGCAGTACTTC. Its protein product is CASSFGQGIYEQYF.

The chain couples TRBV4-2 to TRBJ1-2, with D perhaps matching TRBD1 (5 bases). Deletions cut 0 bases from V and 0 bases from J, with 14 bases between. The CDR3 totals 17 residues. CDR1 and CDR2 (germline): LGHNA, YNFKEQ. The CDR3 region is CASSQEWEGTSNYGYTF. CDR3 bases: TGTGCCAGCAGCCAAGAATGGGAAGGGACCTCTAACTATGGCTACACCTTC.

This clone was seen more than once but under ten times. V usage is TRBV2 and J usage is TRBJ2-1, with TRBD2 as a possible D gene (5 bases). This CDR3 region has 11 residues. V shed 5 bases and J shed 8 bases, with 7 bases lying between them. Germline V gives CDR1 SNHLY, CDR2 FYNNEI. The CDR3 region is CASSWRDEQFF. The CDR3 DNA reads as TGTGCCAGCAGTTGGCGGGATGAGCAGTTCTTC.

The table lists this clone with a few counts. This rearrangement joins TRBV19 to TRBJ1-1; 12 bases fit TRBD1. The V gene end was trimmed by 4 bases and the J gene end by 5 bases; junction bases not matched to a gene: 8. Germline V gene lookup returns CDR1 LNHDA and CDR2 SQIVND (reference sequence). The CDR3 runs to 16 residues. CDR3 loop: CASSTGTGGLGTEAFF. For the CDR3, the DNA is TGTGCCAGTAGTACCGGGACAGGGGGCTTAGGGACTGAAGCTTTCTTT.

The CDR3 nucleotides read TGCAGTGCTAGTAAGTACAATGAGCAGTTCTTC. Translated, it gives CSASKYNEQFF. The chain is built from TRBV20-1 and TRBJ2-1; D is unresolved. The CDR3 loop spans 11 amino acids. V shed 3 bases and J shed 4 bases, with 4 bases lying between them. Germline V CDR1 and CDR2: DFQATT, SNEGSKA (reference sequence).

This clone was seen more than once but under ten times. V gene TRBV7-9 combines with J gene TRBJ1-6; D gene unclear. CDR1 SEHNR and CDR2 FQNEAQ come from the germline V gene (reference sequence). V dropped 1 base and J dropped 8 bases, with 9 bases sitting between them. The CDR3 is 14 amino acids. The CDR3 bases are TGTGCCAGCAGCTTAGTATTCACGGATTCACCCCTCCACTTT. Its protein is CASSLVFTDSPLHF.

This clone occurred a few times. The CDR3 DNA is TGTGCCAGCAGCCTTGGCGGCAGTATCCAAGAGACCCAGTACTTC. Protein: CASSLGGSIQETQYF. This chain links TRBV9 with TRBJ2-5; D gene uncertain. The CDR3 runs 15 residues. The V and J ends lost 4 bases and 1 base respectively, with 14 bases between them. Germline-derived CDR1 and CDR2 are SGDLS and YYNGEE.

V usage is TRBV19 and J usage is TRBJ1-2, with 11 bases identical to TRBD1. The length of the CDR3 is 15 residues. CDR1 and CDR2 from the germline V gene are LNHDA and SQIVND (reference sequence). Losses at the gene ends were 5 bases for V and 4 bases for J; bases not matched to a gene: 6. This CDR3 is CASSPRTGGAYGYTF. The CDR3 DNA reads as TGTGCCAGTAGTCCTCGGACAGGGGGCGCCTATGGCTACACCTTC.

This clone occurred a few times. V gene TRBV6-5 combines with J gene TRBJ1-1; D is ambiguous. This CDR3 comprises 13 residues. With 2 bases removed from V and 3 bases from J, the gap between germline ends came to 7 bases. Germline V CDR1 and CDR2: MNHEY, SVGAGI. Here the CDR3 reads CASSYEGDTEAFF. Here the CDR3 DNA reads TGTGCCAGCAGTTACGAGGGAGACACTGAAGCTTTCTTT.

The CDR3 DNA follows: TGTGCCAGCAGCCCAAACCCAGATTCACCCCTCCACTTT. Translation gives CASSPNPDSPLHF. This chain connects TRBV7-7 to TRBJ1-6; D is ambiguous. The V gene lost 5 bases and the J gene lost 8 bases, with 10 bases spanning the gap. Germline assignment: CDR1 SSHAT and CDR2 FNYEAQ (reference sequence). CDR3 length: 13 amino acids.

The chain recombines TRBV5-1 with TRBJ2-1; no clear D gene. Trimming pared 0 bases from V and 12 bases from J, leaving 13 bases between. Germline V gene sequence: CDR1 SGHRS, CDR2 YFSETQ. The CDR3 is 13 amino acids. DNA for the CDR3: TGCGCCAGCAGCTTGGATCGCTCGTCCTGGCAGTTCTTC. Its translation is CASSLDRSSWQFF.

This clone was picked up a small number of times. This chain joins TRBV12-5 and TRBJ2-7; D not certain. The germline V gene encodes CDR1 LGHNT and CDR2 FRNRAP. The CDR3 spans 13 residues. V was trimmed by 4 bases and J by 4 bases, leaving 11 bases between them. The CDR3 nucleotides read TGTGCTAGTGGTTCCCTTTCCCGGTACGAGCAGTACTTC. As protein: CASGSLSRYEQYF.